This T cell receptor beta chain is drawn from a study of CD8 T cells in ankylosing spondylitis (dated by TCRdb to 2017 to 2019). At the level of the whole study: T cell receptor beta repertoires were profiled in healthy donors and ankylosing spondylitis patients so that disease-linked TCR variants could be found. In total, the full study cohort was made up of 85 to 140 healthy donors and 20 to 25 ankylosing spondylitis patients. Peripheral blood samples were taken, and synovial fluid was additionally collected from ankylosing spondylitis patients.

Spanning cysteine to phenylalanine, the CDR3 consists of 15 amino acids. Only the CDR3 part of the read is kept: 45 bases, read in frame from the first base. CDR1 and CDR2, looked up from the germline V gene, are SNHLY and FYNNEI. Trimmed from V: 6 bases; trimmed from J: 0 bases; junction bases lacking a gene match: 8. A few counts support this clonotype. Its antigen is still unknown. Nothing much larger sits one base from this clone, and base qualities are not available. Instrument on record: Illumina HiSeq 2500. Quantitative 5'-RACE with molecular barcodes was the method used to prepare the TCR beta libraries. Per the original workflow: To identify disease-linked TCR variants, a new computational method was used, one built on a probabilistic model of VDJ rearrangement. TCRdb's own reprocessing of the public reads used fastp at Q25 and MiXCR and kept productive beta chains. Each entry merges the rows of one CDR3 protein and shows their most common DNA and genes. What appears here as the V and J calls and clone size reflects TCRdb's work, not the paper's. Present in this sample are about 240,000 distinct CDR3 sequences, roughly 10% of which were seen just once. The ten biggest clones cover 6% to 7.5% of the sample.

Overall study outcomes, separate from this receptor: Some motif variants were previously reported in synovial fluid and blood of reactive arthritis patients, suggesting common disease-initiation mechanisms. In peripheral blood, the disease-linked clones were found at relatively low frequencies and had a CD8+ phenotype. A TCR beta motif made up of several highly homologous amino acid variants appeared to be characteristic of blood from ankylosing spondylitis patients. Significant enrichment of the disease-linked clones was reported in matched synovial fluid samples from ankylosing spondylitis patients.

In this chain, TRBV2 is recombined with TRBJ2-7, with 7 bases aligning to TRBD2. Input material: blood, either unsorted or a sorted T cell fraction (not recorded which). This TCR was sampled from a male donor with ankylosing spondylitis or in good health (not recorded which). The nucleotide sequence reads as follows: TGTGCCAGCAGGGGGAGAGCGGGGAACTCCTACGAGCAGTACTTC. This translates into CASRGRAGNSYEQYF.